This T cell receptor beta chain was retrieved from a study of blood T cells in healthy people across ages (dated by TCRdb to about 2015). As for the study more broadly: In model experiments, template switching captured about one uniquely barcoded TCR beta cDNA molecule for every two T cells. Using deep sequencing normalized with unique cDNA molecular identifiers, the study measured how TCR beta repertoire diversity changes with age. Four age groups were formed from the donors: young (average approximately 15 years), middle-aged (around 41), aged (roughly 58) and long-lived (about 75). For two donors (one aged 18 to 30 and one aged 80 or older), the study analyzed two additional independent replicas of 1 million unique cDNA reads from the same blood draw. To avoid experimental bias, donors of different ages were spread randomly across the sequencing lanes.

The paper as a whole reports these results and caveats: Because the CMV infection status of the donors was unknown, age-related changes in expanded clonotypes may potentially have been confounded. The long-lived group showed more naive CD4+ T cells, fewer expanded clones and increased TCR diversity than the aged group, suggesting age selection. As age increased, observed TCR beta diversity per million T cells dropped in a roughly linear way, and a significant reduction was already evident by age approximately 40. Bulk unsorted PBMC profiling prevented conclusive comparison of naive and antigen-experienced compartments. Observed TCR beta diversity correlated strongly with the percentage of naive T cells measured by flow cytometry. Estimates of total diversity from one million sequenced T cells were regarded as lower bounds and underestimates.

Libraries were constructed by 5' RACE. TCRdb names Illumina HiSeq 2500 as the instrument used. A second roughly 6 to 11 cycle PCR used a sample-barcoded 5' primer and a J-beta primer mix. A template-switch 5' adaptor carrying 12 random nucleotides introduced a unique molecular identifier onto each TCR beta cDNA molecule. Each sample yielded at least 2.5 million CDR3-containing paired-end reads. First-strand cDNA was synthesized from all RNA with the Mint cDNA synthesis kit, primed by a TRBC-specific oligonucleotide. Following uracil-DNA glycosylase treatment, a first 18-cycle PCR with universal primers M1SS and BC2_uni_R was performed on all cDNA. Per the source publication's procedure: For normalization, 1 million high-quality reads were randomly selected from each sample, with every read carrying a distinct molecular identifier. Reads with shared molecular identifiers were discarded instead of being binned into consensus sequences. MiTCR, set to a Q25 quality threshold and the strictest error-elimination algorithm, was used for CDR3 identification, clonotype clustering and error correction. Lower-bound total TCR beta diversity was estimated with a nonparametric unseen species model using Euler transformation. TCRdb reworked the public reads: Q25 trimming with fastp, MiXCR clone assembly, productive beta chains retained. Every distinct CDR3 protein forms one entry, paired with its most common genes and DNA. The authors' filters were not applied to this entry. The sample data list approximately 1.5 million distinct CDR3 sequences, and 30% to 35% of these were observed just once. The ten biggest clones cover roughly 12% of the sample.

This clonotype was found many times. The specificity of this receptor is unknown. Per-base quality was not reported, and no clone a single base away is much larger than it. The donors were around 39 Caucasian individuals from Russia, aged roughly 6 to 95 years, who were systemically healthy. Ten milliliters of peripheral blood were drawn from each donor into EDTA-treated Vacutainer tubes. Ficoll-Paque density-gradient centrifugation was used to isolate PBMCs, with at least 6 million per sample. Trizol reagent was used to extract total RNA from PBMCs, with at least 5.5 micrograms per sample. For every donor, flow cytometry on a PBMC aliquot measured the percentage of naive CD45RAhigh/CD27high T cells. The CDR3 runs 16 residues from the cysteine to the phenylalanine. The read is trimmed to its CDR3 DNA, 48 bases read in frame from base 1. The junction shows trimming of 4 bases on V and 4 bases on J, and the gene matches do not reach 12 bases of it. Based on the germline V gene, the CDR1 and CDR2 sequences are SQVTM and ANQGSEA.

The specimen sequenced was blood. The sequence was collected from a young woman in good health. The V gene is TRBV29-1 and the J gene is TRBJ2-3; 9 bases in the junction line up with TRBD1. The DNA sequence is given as TGCAGCGTTGGGCTTTGGGACAGGGTGTTGGCAGATACGCAGTATTTT. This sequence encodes CSVGLWDRVLADTQYF.